This record concerns one T cell receptor (beta chain) sequence. Antigen unknown. This sample was taken from a study of OX40 agonist ivuxolimab in advanced cancers. Study information: As their treatment, patients were administered ivuxolimab, an agonistic anti-OX40 (CD134) antibody. Patients were infused with ivuxolimab every 2 weeks at 0.01 to 10 mg/kg. Study-wide results and limits: In CD8+ T cells, expanded clones were on average more numerous than in CD4+. Some of the lowest clonal expansion was seen in partial responders at 0.1-3.0 mg/kg.

Here immunoSEQ multiplex PCR was the method, and the copy in TCRdb shows in-frame clones only, minus some. The sample carries 98,000 or so clones, roughly 80% recorded once. The TCR was taken from an adult with an advanced solid tumor such as melanoma, head and neck, liver or kidney cancer. The sequencing used CD4+ or CD8+ T cells sorted from blood, collected in a trial of the OX40 agonist ivuxolimab.

DNA for the CDR3: TGTGCCAGCAGTACGATTAGACAGGGCACCGGGGAGCTGTTTTTT. Translated: CASSTIRQGTGELFF. The rearrangement uses TRBV6-1 and TRBJ2-2, with 7 nucleotides matching TRBD1. Germline assignment: CDR1 MNHNS and CDR2 SASEGT. V lost 5 bases to trimming and J lost 4 bases; unmatched junction nucleotides: 7. The CDR3 spans 15 residues.